A single sample is the source of the 19 T cell receptor beta chains below, sequenced in a study of blood T cells in healthy people across ages. Alongside a J-beta primer mix, a sample-barcoded 5' primer served in a second PCR lasting roughly 7 to 11 cycles. MiXCR, run by TCRdb on the 5' RACE reads, gives a single entry per CDR3 protein. Found here are 1.2 million to 1.5 million distinct CDR3 sequences, 42% of them singletons; the top ten hold 7.9%. Sequencing was done on a sample of blood. Receptors originate from a woman aged 18-35 years in good health.

The chain combines TRBV6-5 with TRBJ2-1; weak D call: TRBD2 (6 bases). Trimming stripped 4 bases from V and 8 bases from J, with 12 bases between. Germline CDR1 MNHEY, CDR2 SVGAGI. The CDR3 consists of 13 residues. CDR3 sequence (DNA): TGTGCCAGCAGTTGGTTTAGCGGCGATGAGCAGTTCTTC. Protein: CASSWFSGDEQFF.

This clonotype occurred a few times. The chain uses TRBV29-1 and TRBJ2-5; possible D gene TRBD1, 6 bases. The CDR3 covers 14 residues. V was shortened by 7 bases and J by 5 bases, with 20 bases between the two germline ends. Germline loops: CDR1 SQVTM, CDR2 ANQGSEA. CDR3 sequence: CSAPRDTEGETQYF. In DNA, the CDR3 is TGCAGCGCCCCCCGGGACACTGAAGGGGAGACCCAGTACTTC. Based on the CDR3 plus reference TRBV29-1 and TRBJ2-5, the full variable domain is SAVISQKPSRDICQRGTSLTIQCQVDSQVTMMFWYRQQPGQSLTLIATANQGSEATYESGFVIDKFPISRPNLTFSTLTVSNMSPEDSSIYLCSAPRDTEGETQYFGPGTRLLVL.

This clonotype was seen once. The rearrangement uses TRBV2 and TRBJ2-7; 12 nucleotides align to TRBD1. CDR3 length equals 15 residues. After removal of 4 bases from V and 4 bases from J, the junction contained 5 bases not matched to a gene. Germline lookup yields CDR1 SNHLY and CDR2 FYNNEI. In DNA, the CDR3 is TGTGCCAGCAGTGCTGGGACAGGGGGCGGGTACGAGCAGTACTTC. This sequence encodes CASSAGTGGGYEQYF.

This clonotype was observed a few times. The chain employs TRBV29-1 and TRBJ2-3; 11 nucleotides line up with TRBD2. Germline values: CDR1 SQVTM, CDR2 ANQGSEA. V dropped 4 bases and J dropped 0; count of bases not matched to a gene: 3. The length of the CDR3 is 15 residues. CDR3 region: CSVAGLAASTDTQYF. The CDR3 region has the DNA TGCAGCGTTGCGGGACTAGCGGCTAGCACAGATACGCAGTATTTT.

The chain carries TRBV20-1 and TRBJ2-3, with D perhaps TRBD1 or TRBD2 (6 bases each). The CDR3 covers 16 residues. V lost 3 bases, J lost 1 base, and 17 bases lay in between. Germline V gene sequence: CDR1 DFQATT, CDR2 SNEGSKA (reference sequence). The CDR3 loop is CSARGGRGLRTDTQYF. As DNA, the CDR3 is TGCAGTGCTAGGGGGGGCAGGGGCCTACGCACAGATACGCAGTATTTT.

This clonotype has a handful of counts. The chain employs TRBV20-1 and TRBJ1-5, with a weak D call TRBD1 (6 bases). The CDR3 runs to 13 residues. Per the germline V gene, CDR1 is DFQATT and CDR2 is SNEGSKA (reference sequence). V lost 6 bases and J 6 bases, leaving 15 bases between the germline ends. The CDR3 coding sequence is TGCAGTGCCTTCGGGGACACGGTTCAGCCCCAGCATTTT. Protein product: CSAFGDTVQPQHF.

The chain combines TRBV7-9 with TRBJ2-7; D tentatively fits TRBD1 or TRBD2 (5 bases each). The germline V gene encodes CDR1 SEHNR and CDR2 FQNEAQ (reference sequence). The CDR3 contains 16 residues. With 0 bases removed from V and 2 bases from J, the gap between germline ends came to 14 bases. The CDR3 spells CASSLAQGWGTYEQYF. CDR3 nucleotides: TGTGCCAGCAGCTTAGCCCAGGGTTGGGGGACCTACGAGCAGTACTTC.

As DNA, the CDR3 is TGTGCCAGCAGCCAAGATCGAAGGGCTAGCGGGGCCCAAGAGACCCAGTACTTC. Its translation is CASSQDRRASGAQETQYF. V gene TRBV3-1 combines with J gene TRBJ2-5; 9 bases align to TRBD2. Germline assignment: CDR1 LGHDT and CDR2 YNNKEL (reference sequence). The CDR3 spans 18 residues. J lost 1 base, V lost 0 bases, and 9 bases had no gene match.

Details on this clonotype: An end of the junction does not agree with germline; a read error may underlie this. V usage is TRBV29-1 and J usage is TRBJ1-2; D is unresolved. The CDR3 contains 14 residues. Germline loops: CDR1 SQVTM, CDR2 ANQGSEA. The CDR3 sequence is CSGEYYSSVYGYTF. CDR3 bases: TGCAGCGGTGAATATTATTCCAGCGTCTATGGCTACACCTTC.

This clonotype has only one observation. A junction boundary mismatches the germline segment, possibly from a read error. V and J are TRBV6-5 and TRBJ2-5, with 11 bases identical to TRBD2. CDR1 is MNHEY, CDR2 SVGAGI, per germline. CDR3 length: 15 amino acids. Here the CDR3 DNA reads TGTACCAGCAGCCCTACTAGCGGGAGACGCAATGAGCAGTACTTC. This translates into CTSSPTSGRRNEQYF.

This clonotype has more than one count but fewer than ten. The chain combines TRBV2 with TRBJ1-2, with a weak D call TRBD1 (5 bases). The germline gives CDR1 SNHLY, CDR2 FYNNEI. The CDR3 runs 14 residues. The V and J ends lost 2 bases and 4 bases respectively, with 11 bases between them. In nucleotides, the CDR3 is TGTGCCAGCAGTGAAAACGCGGGGGGCTATGGCTACACCTTC. Its protein product is CASSENAGGYGYTF.

This rearrangement joins TRBV5-1 to TRBJ2-3; D remains ambiguous. The CDR3 length is 15 residues. V was clipped by 4 bases and J by 2 bases, with 14 bases between them. CDR1 is SGHRS and CDR2 is YFSETQ in the germline V gene. The CDR3 is CASSTSTPPTDTQYF. The CDR3 DNA reads TGCGCCAGCAGCACCTCCACTCCCCCCACAGATACGCAGTATTTT. Drawing the rest from reference TRBV5-1 and TRBJ2-3, the complete variable domain is KAGVTQTPRYLIKTRGQQVTLSCSPISGHRSVSWYQQTPGQGLQFLFEYFSETQRNKGNFPGRFSGRQFSNSRSEMNVSTLELGDSALYLCASSTSTPPTDTQYFGPGTRLTVL.

The chain carries TRBV20-1 and TRBJ2-1; TRBD2 agrees at 10 bases. After removal of 6 bases from V and 7 bases from J, the junction contained 6 bases not matched to a gene. Germline V gives CDR1 DFQATT, CDR2 SNEGSKA (reference sequence). The CDR3 runs 13 residues. CDR3 DNA: TGCAGTGCAGGGGCTAGCGGGAGTAATGAGCAGTTCTTC. Translation gives CSAGASGSNEQFF.

This sequence joins TRBV3-1 and TRBJ1-4; the D is unclear. The V gene lost 4 bases and the J gene lost 0 bases, with 12 bases spanning the gap. Germline CDR1 reads LGHDT; CDR2 reads YNNKEL (reference sequence). CDR3 length: 16 amino acids. CDR3 amino acids: CASSPGNGATNEKLFF. The CDR3 nucleotides are TGTGCCAGCAGCCCAGGAAATGGGGCAACTAATGAAAAACTGTTTTTT. Supplemented by reference TRBV3-1 and TRBJ1-4, the full variable domain reads DTAVSQTPKYLVTQMGNDKSIKCEQNLGHDTMYWYKQDSKKFLKIMFSYNNKELIINETVPNRFSPKSPDKAHLNLHINSLELGDSAVYFCASSPGNGATNEKLFFGSGTQLSVL.

This chain links TRBV4-2 with TRBJ2-1, with 9 bases identical to TRBD2. The CDR3 is 15 amino acids. V lost 4 bases to trimming and J lost 6 bases; unmatched junction nucleotides: 7. CDR1 is LGHNA, CDR2 YNFKEQ, per germline. The DNA of the CDR3 is TGTGCCAGCAGCCTGGGACTAGCACCGGGCAATGAGCAGTTCTTC. This sequence encodes CASSLGLAPGNEQFF.

This chain joins TRBV25-1 and TRBJ2-7; the D is unclear. TRBJ2-5 explains the end of the DNA better; the J call may be wrong. This CDR3 spans 13 amino acids. Per the germline V gene, CDR1 is MGHDK and CDR2 is SYGVNS. The CDR3 loop is CARTRAPKETQYF. The DNA of the CDR3 is TGTGCCAGGACACGAGCGCCTAAAGAGACCCAGTACTTC.

In DNA form, the CDR3 reads TGCAGTGCTAGAGATCGGGACAGCTCCGTGCAGTACTTC. Translating it yields CSARDRDSSVQYF. V is TRBV20-1 and J is TRBJ2-4, with 7 bases identical to TRBD1. The length of the CDR3 is 13 residues. Germline V gene lookup returns CDR1 DFQATT and CDR2 SNEGSKA (reference sequence). V gave up 0 bases and J gave up 13 bases; unmatched junction bases: 9.

This rearrangement joins TRBV18 to TRBJ2-2; 7 positions agree with TRBD1. J gave up 1 base and V 3 bases, and 5 bases lay outside the gene matches. In germline, CDR1 is KGHSH, CDR2 LQKENI. This CDR3 region has 16 residues. The CDR3 reads CASSPVGTENTGELFF. In DNA, the CDR3 is TGTGCCAGCTCACCTGTTGGGACAGAGAACACCGGGGAGCTGTTTTTT.

The chain is built from TRBV10-3 and TRBJ1-2, with D tentatively TRBD1 (5 bases). CDR3 length: 14 residues. Germline V gene data show CDR1 as ENHRY and CDR2 as SYGVKD. Trimming removed 0 bases at V and 4 bases at J, with 9 bases between. CDR3 in DNA: TGTGCCATCAGTGAGTCGGCAGGGAGCTATGGCTACACCTTC. Encoded protein: CAISESAGSYGYTF.